This T cell receptor beta chain appears in the sequencing data of a study of OX40 agonist ivuxolimab in advanced cancers. General observations from the study: CD8+ T cells showed, on average, more clonal expansion than CD4+ cells. At 0.1 to 3.0 mg/kg and by week 6, CD4+ and CD8+ T cells in the blood had expanded clonally.

Sequencing was performed with immunoSEQ multiplex PCR; in TCRdb, only in-frame clones are kept and a portion is missing. There are tens of thousands of clones in the sample; about 88% occur only once, and 40% to 45% lies in the top ten. Sampling of blood occurred at baseline, cycle 4 day 1, and cycle 7 day 1. The germline gives CDR1 SGHDT, CDR2 YYEEEE. CDR3 size: 12 residues. Trimming pared 0 bases from V and 6 bases from J, leaving 5 bases between. This clone was picked up one time. What it binds is unknown. Sequenced here: CD4+ or CD8+ T cells sorted from blood, sampled in a trial of the OX40 agonist ivuxolimab. The rearrangement joins TRBV5-6 to TRBJ2-3, with D unclear. The TCR originated in an adult with an advanced solid tumor such as melanoma, head and neck, liver or kidney cancer. For the CDR3, the DNA is TGTGCCAGCAGCTTGGAGGTGGATACGCAGTATTTT. Amino acid sequence: CASSLEVDTQYF.